This T cell receptor (beta chain) was recorded in a study of blood T cell repertoires in COVID-19. About the study: Sources were T cells, B-cell-depleted T cells, or PBMCs; the material itself was cDNA or gDNA.

Those enrolled, adults aged roughly 18 to 89 years, came from about two dozen US areas. Germline V gives CDR1 LGHDT, CDR2 YNNKEL (reference sequence). This CDR3 contains 15 residues. J was trimmed by 5 bases and V by 6 bases; bases with no gene match: 4. Original processing notes: Quantification of nucleated cells was approximated via reference gene primer amplification. This table comes from immunoSEQ multiplex PCR, and its TCRdb copy is limited to in-frame clones, with some not included. The V and J calls and the clone size are those of that table, but D and trimming were determined from the DNA. The sample lists some 460,000 clones; roughly 87% were seen once.

Sequencing was done on a sample of PBMCs or T cells enriched from blood (not recorded which). This TCR derives from a woman in her late teens or twenties with acute COVID-19. This chain joins TRBV3-1 (or the pseudogene TRBV3-2) and TRBJ1-6; the match to TRBD1 covers 10 bases. In DNA form, the CDR3 reads TGTGCCAGCAGGCCGACAGGGGGCAATAATTCACCCCTCCACTTT. Translating gives CASRPTGGNNSPLHF.